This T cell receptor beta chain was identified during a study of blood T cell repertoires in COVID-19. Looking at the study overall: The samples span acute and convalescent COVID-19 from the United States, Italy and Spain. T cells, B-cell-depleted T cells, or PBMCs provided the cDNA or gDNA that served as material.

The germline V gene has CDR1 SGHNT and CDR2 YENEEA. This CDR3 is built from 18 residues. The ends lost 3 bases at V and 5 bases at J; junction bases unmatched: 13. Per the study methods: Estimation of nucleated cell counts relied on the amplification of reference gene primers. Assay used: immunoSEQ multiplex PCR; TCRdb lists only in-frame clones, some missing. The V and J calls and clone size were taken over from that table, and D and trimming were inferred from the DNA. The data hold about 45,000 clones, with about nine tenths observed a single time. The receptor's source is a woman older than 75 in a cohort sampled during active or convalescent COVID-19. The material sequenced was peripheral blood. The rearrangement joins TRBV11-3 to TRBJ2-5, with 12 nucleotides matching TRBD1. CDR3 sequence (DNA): TGTGCCAGCAGCTTTCGTGGATGGGACAGGGGGCTCCGGGAGACCCAGTACTTC. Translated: CASSFRGWDRGLRETQYF.